This T cell receptor beta chain stems from a study of blood T cell repertoires in COVID-19. Study context: The study drew acute and convalescent COVID-19 samples from the United States, Italy and Spain. The analysed material was cDNA or gDNA that came from T cells, B-cell-depleted T cells, or PBMCs.

Germline CDR1 reads KGHDR; CDR2 reads SFDVKD. V lost 6 bases and J 2 bases, leaving 7 bases between the germline ends. The CDR3 length is 13 residues. Original methodology: Amplifying reference gene primers gave estimates of nucleated cell counts. Using immunoSEQ multiplex PCR, the repertoire was profiled, and TCRdb retains in-frame clones only, with some absent. V and J calls and clone size are given by that table; D and trimming were obtained from the DNA. Of 55,000 to 70,000 clones in the sample, approximately 89% are singletons; the top ten hold under 8%. Sequenced input: peripheral blood. This TCR was recovered from a man in his sixties with active or convalescent COVID-19. V is TRBV24-1 and J is TRBJ1-3; no definite D call. CDR3 protein: CATSSTTGNTIYF. CDR3 bases: TGTGCCACCAGTTCCACAACTGGAAACACCATATATTTT.